This T cell receptor (beta chain) was recorded in a study of brain T cells in children with intractable seizures. Overall study results and limits: Pre-surgery blood may have been undersampled, hiding some clones. HCMV serostatus was not known, and viral specificity came from CDR3 similarity only.

Assay used: immunoSEQ multiplex PCR; TCRdb lists only in-frame clones, some missing. The sample has about 320,000 clones, more than 85% seen once. V shed 0 bases and J 0 bases; nucleotides not matched to a gene: 5. Germline CDR1 reads SGHKS; CDR2 reads YYEKEE (reference sequence). This CDR3 has 16 residues. This clone was found once. Its antigen is undetermined. Time point reported: blood from clinic visit 5 months post-surgery; TSC patient then seizure free. Pre-surgery treatment included at least one anti-epileptic drug. The material sequenced was peripheral blood, taken around 5 months after surgery. The rearrangement joins TRBV5-5 to TRBJ2-7; 8 bases line up with TRBD1. This sequence originates from a boy under two years old with tuberous sclerosis and intractable seizures. In DNA, the CDR3 is TGTGCCAGCAGCTTGGCCATGGGACAGGTCTCCTACGAGCAGTACTTC. Translation gives CASSLAMGQVSYEQYF.